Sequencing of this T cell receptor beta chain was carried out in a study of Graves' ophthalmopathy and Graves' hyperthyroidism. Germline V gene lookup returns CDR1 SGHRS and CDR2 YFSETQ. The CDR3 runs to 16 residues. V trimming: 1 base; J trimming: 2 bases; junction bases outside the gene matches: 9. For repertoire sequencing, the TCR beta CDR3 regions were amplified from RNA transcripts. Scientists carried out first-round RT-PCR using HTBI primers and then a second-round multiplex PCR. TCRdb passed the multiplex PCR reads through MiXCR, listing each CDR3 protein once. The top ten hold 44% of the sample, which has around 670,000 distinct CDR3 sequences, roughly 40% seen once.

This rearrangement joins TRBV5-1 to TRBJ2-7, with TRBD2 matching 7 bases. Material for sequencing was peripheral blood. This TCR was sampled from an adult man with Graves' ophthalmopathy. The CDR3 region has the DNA TGCGCCAGCAGCTTGCCTGCCGGGGGGATAGCCTACGAGCAGTACTTC. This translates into CASSLPAGGIAYEQYF.